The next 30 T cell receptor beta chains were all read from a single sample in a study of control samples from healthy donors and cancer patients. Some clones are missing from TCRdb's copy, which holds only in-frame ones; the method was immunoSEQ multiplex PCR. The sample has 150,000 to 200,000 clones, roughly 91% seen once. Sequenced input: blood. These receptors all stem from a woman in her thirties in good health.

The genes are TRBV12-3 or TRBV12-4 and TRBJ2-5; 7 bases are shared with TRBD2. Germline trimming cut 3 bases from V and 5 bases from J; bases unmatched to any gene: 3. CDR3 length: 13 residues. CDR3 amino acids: CASSFRGEETQYF. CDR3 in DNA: TGTGCCAGCAGTTTCCGGGGGGAGGAGACCCAGTACTTC.

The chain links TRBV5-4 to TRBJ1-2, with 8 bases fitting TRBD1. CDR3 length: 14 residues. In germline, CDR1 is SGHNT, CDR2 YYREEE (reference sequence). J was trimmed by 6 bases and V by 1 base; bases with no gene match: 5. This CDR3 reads CASSLFGQGDGYTF. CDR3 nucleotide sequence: TGTGCCAGCAGCTTGTTCGGACAGGGCGATGGCTACACCTTC.

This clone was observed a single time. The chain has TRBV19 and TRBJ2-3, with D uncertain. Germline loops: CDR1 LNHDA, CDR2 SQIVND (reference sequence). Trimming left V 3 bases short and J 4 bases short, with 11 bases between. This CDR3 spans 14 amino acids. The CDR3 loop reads CASSISSVADTQYF. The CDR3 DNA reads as TGTGCCAGTAGTATTTCCAGCGTCGCAGATACGCAGTATTTT.

The chain's CDR3 is CASSDRYRETQYF. CDR3 coding DNA: TGTGCCAGTAGTGACAGGTACCGGGAGACCCAGTACTTC. The V and J genes are TRBV19 and TRBJ2-5, with a possible D match to TRBD1 (6 bases). V was trimmed by 5 bases and J by 5 bases, leaving 12 bases between them. There are 13 residues in the CDR3. Germline CDR1 LNHDA, CDR2 SQIVND (reference sequence).

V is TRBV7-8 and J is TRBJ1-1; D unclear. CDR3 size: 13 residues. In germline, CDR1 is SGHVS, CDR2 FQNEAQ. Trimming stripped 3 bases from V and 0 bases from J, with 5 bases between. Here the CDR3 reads CASSLTLNTEAFF. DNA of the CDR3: TGTGCCAGCAGCTTGACCTTGAACACTGAAGCTTTCTTT.

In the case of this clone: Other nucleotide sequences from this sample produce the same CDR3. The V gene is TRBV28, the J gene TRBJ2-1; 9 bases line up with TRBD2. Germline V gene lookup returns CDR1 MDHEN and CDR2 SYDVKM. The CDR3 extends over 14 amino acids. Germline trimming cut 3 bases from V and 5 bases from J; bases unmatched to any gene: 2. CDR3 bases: TGTGCCAGCAGTTTCGCGGGAGGGGACAATGAGCAGTTCTTC. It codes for CASSFAGGDNEQFF.

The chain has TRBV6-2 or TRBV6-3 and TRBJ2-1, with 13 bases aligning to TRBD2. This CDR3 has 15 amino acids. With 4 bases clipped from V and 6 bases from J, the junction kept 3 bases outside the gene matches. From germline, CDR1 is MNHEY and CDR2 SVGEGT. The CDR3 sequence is CASSWGTSGINEQFF. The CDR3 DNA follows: TGTGCCAGCAGTTGGGGGACTAGCGGGATCAATGAGCAGTTCTTC.

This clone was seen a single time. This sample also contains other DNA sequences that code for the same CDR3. The CDR3: CASSLGGSNEKLFF. The DNA of the CDR3 is TGTGCCAGCAGCTTGGGAGGGAGTAATGAAAAACTGTTTTTT. The gene calls are TRBV7-9 and TRBJ1-4; D remains ambiguous. Germline lookup yields CDR1 SEHNR and CDR2 FQNEAQ (reference sequence). This CDR3 is built from 14 residues. V shed 3 bases and J shed 4 bases, with 9 bases lying between them.

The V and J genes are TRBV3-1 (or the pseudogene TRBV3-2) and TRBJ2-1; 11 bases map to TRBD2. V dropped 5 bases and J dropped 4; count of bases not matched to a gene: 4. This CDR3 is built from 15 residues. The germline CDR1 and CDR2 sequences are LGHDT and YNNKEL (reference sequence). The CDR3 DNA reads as TGTGCCAGCAGCTTCCCTAGCGGGGGGTACAATGAGCAGTTCTTC. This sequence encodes CASSFPSGGYNEQFF.

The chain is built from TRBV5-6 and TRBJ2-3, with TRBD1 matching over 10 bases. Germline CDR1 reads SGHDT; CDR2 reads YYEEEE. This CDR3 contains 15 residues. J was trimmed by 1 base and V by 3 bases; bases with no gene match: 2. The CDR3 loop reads CASSSGQGGTDTQYF. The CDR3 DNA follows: TGTGCCAGCAGCTCCGGACAGGGGGGCACAGATACGCAGTATTTT.

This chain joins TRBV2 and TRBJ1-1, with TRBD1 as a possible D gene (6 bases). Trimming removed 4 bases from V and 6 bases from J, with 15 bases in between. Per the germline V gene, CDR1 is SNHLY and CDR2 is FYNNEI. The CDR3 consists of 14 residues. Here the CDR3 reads CASSGGNRVAEAFF. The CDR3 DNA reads TGTGCCAGCAGTGGGGGGAACAGGGTTGCTGAAGCTTTCTTT.

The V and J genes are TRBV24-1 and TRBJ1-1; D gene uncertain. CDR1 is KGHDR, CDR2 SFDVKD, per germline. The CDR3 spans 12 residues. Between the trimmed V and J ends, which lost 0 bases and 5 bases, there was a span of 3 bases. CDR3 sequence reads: CATSDLGTEAFF. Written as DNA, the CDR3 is TGTGCCACCAGTGATTTGGGGACTGAAGCTTTCTTT.

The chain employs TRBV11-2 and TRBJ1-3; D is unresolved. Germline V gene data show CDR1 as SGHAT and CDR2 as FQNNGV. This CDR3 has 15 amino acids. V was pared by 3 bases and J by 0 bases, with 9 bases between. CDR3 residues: CASSFVGNSGNTIYF. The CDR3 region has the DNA TGTGCCAGCAGCTTCGTAGGGAACTCTGGAAACACCATATATTTT.

The CDR3 DNA is TGTGCCAGCAGCTTTGGGGGAGCGGGGGAGCTGTTTTTT. It encodes CASSFGGAGELFF. The V call is TRBV7-9, the J call TRBJ2-2; D assignment may be TRBD1 or TRBD2 (5 bases each). The germline V gene encodes CDR1 SEHNR and CDR2 FQNEAQ (reference sequence). This CDR3 region has 13 residues. Trimming stripped 3 bases from V and 8 bases from J, with 10 bases between.

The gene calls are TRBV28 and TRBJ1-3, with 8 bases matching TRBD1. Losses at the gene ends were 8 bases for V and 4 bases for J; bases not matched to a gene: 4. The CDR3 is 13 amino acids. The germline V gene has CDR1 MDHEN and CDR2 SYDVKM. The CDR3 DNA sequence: TGTGCCAGCCTGGACAGGGAAGGAAACACCATATATTTT. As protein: CASLDREGNTIYF.

The chain's CDR3 is CASSEYTGQGTETQYF. CDR3 nucleotides: TGTGCCAGCAGTGAATATACGGGACAGGGGACGGAGACCCAGTACTTC. This chain connects TRBV6-1 to TRBJ2-5; the match to TRBD1 covers 10 bases. The V and J ends lost 2 bases and 5 bases, in that order; junction bases with no gene match: 8. CDR3 size: 16 residues. Germline loops: CDR1 MNHNS, CDR2 SASEGT.

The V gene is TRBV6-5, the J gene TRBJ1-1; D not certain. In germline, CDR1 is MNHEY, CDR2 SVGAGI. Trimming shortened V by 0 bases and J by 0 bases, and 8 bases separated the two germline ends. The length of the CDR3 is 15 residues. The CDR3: CASSYSGRMNTEAFF. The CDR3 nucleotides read TGTGCCAGCAGTTACTCGGGTCGAATGAACACTGAAGCTTTCTTT.

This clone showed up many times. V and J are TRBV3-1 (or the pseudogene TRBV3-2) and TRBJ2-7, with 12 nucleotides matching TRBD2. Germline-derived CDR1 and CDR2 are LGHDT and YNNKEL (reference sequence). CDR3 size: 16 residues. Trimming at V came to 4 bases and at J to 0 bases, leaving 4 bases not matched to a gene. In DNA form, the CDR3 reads TGTGCCAGCAGCCTGGGACTAGCGGGTCTCTCCTACGAGCAGTACTTC. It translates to CASSLGLAGLSYEQYF.

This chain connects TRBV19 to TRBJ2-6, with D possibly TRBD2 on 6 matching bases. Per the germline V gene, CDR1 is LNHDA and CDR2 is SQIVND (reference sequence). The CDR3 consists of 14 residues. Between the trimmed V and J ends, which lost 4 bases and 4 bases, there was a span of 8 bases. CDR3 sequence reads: CASSRGRGANVLTF. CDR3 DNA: TGTGCCAGTAGTAGAGGGAGGGGGGCCAACGTCCTGACTTTC.

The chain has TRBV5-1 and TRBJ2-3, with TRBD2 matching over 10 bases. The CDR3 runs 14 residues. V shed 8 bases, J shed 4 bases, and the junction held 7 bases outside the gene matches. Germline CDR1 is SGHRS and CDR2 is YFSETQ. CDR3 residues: CASRLAGKSDTQYF. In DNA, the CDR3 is TGCGCCAGTCGACTAGCGGGTAAATCAGATACGCAGTATTTT.

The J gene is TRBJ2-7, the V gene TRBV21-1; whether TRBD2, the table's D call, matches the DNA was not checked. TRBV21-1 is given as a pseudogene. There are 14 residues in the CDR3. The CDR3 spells CASSIKREGYEQYF. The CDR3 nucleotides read TGTGCCAGCAGCATCAAGCGGGAGGGTTACGAGCAGTACTTC.

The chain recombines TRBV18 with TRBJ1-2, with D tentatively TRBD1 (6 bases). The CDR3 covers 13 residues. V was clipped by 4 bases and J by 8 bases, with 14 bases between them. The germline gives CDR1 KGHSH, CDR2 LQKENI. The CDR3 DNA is TGTGCCAGCTCACTACAGGGTCCAAGAGGCTACACCTTC. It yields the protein CASSLQGPRGYTF.

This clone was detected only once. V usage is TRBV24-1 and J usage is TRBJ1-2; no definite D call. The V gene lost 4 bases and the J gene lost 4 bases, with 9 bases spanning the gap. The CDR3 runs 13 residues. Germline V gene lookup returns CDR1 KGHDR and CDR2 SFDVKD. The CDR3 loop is CATSEGPSYGYTF. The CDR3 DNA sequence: TGTGCCACCAGTGAAGGACCTAGCTATGGCTACACCTTC.

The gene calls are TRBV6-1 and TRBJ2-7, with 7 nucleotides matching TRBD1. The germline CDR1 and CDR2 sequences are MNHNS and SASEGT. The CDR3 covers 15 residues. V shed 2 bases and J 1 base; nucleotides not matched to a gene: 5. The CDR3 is CASSETEQGSYEQYF. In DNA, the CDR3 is TGTGCCAGCAGTGAAACTGAACAGGGGTCCTACGAGCAGTACTTC.

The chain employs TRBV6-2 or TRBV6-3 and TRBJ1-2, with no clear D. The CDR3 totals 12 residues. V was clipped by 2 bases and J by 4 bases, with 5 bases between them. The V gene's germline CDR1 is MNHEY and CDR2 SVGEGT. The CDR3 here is CASSYSAYGYTF. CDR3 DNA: TGTGCCAGCAGTTACAGTGCCTATGGCTACACCTTC.

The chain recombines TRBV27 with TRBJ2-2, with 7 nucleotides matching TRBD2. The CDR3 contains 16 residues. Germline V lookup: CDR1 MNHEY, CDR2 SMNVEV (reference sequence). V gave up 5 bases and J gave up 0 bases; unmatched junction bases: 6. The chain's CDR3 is CASSREGWPNTGELFF. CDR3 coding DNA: TGTGCCAGCAGTAGGGAGGGGTGGCCGAACACCGGGGAGCTGTTTTTT.

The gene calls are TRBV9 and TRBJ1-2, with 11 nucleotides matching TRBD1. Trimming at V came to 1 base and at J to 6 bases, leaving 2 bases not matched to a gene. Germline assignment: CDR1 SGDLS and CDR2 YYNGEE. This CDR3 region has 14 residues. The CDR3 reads CASSVSGQGDGYTF. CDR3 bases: TGTGCCAGCAGCGTATCGGGACAGGGGGATGGCTACACCTTC.

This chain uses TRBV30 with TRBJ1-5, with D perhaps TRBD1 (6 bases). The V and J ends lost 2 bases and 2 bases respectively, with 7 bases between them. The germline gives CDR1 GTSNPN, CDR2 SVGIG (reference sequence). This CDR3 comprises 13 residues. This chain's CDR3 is CAWSHRGNQPQHF. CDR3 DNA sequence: TGTGCCTGGAGTCACAGGGGCAATCAGCCCCAGCATTTT.

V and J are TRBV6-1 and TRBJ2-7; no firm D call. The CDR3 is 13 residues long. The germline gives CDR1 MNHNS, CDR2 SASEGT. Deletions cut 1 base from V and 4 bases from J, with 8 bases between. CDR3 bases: TGTGCCAGCAGTGAAGGGACGGTATACGAGCAGTACTTC. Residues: CASSEGTVYEQYF.

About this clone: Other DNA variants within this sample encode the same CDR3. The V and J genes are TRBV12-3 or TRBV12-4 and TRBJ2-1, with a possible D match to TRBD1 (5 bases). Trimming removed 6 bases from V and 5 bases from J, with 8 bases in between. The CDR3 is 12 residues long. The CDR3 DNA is TGTGCCAGCAGCCTCAGGGACAATGAGCAGTTCTTC. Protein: CASSLRDNEQFF.